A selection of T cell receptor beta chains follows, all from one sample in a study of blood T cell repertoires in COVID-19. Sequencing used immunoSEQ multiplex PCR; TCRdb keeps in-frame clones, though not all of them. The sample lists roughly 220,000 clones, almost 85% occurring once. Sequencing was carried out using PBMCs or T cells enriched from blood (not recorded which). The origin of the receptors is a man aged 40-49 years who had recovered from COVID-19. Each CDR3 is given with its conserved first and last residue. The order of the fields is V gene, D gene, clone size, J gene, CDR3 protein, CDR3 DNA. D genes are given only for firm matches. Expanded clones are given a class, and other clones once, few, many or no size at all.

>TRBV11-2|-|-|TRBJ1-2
CASSSDSLYGYTF
TGTGCCAGCAGCTCGGACAGTCTCTATGGCTACACCTTC
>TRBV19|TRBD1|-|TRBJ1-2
CASREERGQGGFYGYTF
TGTGCCAGTAGGGAGGAGCGGGGACAGGGCGGATTTTATGGCTACACCTTC
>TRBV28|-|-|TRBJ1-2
CASSLRTGLGYTF
TGTGCCAGCAGTTTGAGAACAGGGCTTGGCTACACCTTC
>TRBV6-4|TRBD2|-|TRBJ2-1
CASTPGLAGGLQVF
TGTGCCAGCACCCCTGGCCTAGCGGGAGGCCTCCAGGTCTTC
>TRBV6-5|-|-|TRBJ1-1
CASSYGGMSKAFF
TGTGCCAGCAGTTACGGCGGGATGTCTAAAGCTTTCTTT
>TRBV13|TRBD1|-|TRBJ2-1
CASSLGGQGVHEQFF
TGTGCCAGCAGCTTAGGAGGACAGGGGGTCCATGAGCAGTTCTTC
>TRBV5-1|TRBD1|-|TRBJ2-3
CASIPGTGAPDTQYF
TGCGCCAGCATCCCCGGGACAGGGGCCCCAGATACGCAGTATTTT
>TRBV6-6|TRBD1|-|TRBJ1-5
CASSSGQGNQPQHF
TGTGCCAGCAGCTCGGGACAGGGTAATCAGCCCCAGCATTTT
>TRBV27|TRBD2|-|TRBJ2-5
CASRPLGTSGGPYQETQYF
TGTGCCAGCAGACCGTTGGGGACTAGCGGGGGTCCGTACCAAGAGACCCAGTACTTC
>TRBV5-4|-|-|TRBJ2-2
CASSLGSLAGVEELFF
TGTGCCAGCAGCTTGGGGTCCCTAGCCGGTGTCGAGGAGCTGTTTTTT
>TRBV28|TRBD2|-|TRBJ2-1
CASSQTSGGYNEQFF
TGTGCCAGCAGCCAGACTAGCGGGGGCTACAATGAGCAGTTCTTC
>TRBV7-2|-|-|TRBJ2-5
CASSPNGQYQETQYF
TGTGCCAGCAGCCCCAACGGACAGTACCAAGAGACCCAGTACTTC
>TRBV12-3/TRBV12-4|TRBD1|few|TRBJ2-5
CASRGTGVETQYF
TGTGCCAGCAGGGGAACAGGGGTGGAGACCCAGTACTTC
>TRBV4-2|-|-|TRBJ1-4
CASSQGGGKLFF
TGTGCCAGCAGCCAGGGGGGAGGGAAACTGTTTTTT
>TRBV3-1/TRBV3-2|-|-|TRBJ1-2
CASSSSVRGYTF
TGTGCCAGCAGCTCGAGTGTGCGTGGCTACACCTTC
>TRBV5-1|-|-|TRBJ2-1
CASSWGTGGLHNEQFF
TGCGCCAGCAGCTGGGGAACGGGGGGCCTTCACAATGAGCAGTTCTTC
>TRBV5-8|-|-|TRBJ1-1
CASSLTEAFF
TGTGCCAGCAGCTTGACAGAGGCTTTCTTT
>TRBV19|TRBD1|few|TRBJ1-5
CASSRGDRAQPQHF
TGTGCCAGTAGTAGGGGGGACAGGGCTCAGCCCCAGCATTTT
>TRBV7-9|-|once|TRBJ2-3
CASSYGLQTSTDTQYF
TGTGCCAGCAGCTACGGACTCCAGACTAGCACAGATACGCAGTATTTT
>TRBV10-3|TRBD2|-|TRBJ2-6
CAIRRGTGANVLTF
TGTGCCATCCGGCGGGGGACCGGGGCCAACGTCCTGACTTTC
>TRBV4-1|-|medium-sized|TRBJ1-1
CASRRGTTDTEAFF
TGCGCCAGCAGGAGGGGGACAACTGACACTGAAGCTTTCTTT
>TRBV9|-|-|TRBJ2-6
CASSLDSAGANVLTF
TGTGCCAGCAGCTTAGATTCGGCTGGGGCCAACGTCCTGACTTTC
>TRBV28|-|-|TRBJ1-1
CASTLTPPPTNTEAFF
TGTGCCAGCACCTTAACTCCCCCCCCTACGAACACTGAAGCTTTCTTT
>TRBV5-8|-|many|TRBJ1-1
CASSPASGAFF
TGTGCCAGCAGCCCGGCGTCGGGGGCTTTCTTT
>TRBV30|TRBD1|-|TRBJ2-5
CAWSVPRGQETQYF
TGTGCCTGGAGTGTACCCAGGGGGCAAGAGACCCAGTACTTC
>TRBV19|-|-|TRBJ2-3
CASSNSGGSTDTQYF
TGTGCCAGTAGTAATAGCGGAGGGAGCACAGATACGCAGTATTTT
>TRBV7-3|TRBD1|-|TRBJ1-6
CASSLRGQAPSPLHF
TGTGCCAGCAGCTTAAGGGGACAGGCCCCTTCACCCCTCCACTTT
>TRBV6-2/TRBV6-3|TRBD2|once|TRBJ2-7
CASSRSGSLSYEQYF
TGTGCCAGCAGCCGCAGCGGGAGCCTCTCCTACGAGCAGTACTTC
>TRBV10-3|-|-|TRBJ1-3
CAIRKGQLSGNTIYF
TGTGCCATCAGAAAAGGACAGCTTTCTGGAAACACCATATATTTT
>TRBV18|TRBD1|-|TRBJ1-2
CASSPLDRDYGYTF
TGTGCCAGCTCACCACTGGACAGGGACTATGGCTACACCTTC
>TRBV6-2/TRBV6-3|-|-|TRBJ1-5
CASSYSRTDNQPQHF
TGTGCCAGCAGTTACTCGCGGACAGACAATCAGCCCCAGCATTTT
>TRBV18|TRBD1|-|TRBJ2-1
CASSPPTGQGYNEQFF
TGTGCCAGCTCACCTCCGACGGGACAGGGTTACAATGAGCAGTTCTTC
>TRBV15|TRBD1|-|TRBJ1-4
CATSPDRGEGEKLFF
TGTGCCACCAGCCCCGACAGGGGCGAGGGGGAAAAACTGTTTTTT
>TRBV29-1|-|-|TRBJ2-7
CSVTRLAGGYEQYF
TGCAGCGTTACCCGGTTAGCCGGGGGATACGAGCAGTACTTC
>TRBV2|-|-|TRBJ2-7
CASSVRRDTYEQYF
TGTGCCAGCAGTGTACGCCGGGACACCTACGAGCAGTACTTC
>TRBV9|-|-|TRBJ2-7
CASSVGINRANEQYF
TGTGCCAGCAGCGTAGGTATTAACAGGGCTAACGAGCAGTACTTC
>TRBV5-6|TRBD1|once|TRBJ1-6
CASSFATGTGNSPLHF
TGTGCCAGCAGCTTTGCGACCGGGACAGGGAATTCACCCCTCCACTTT
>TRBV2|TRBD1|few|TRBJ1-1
CASRGQGMNTEAFF
TGTGCCAGCAGGGGACAGGGGATGAACACTGAAGCTTTCTTT
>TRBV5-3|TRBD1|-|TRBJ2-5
CARSLTFFGAGGVVETQYF
TGTGCCAGAAGCTTGACCTTTTTTGGGGCAGGGGGAGTTGTAGAGACCCAGTACTTC
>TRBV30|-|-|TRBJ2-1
CAWSVNGGPYNEQFF
TGTGCCTGGAGTGTAAACGGAGGCCCCTACAATGAGCAGTTCTTC
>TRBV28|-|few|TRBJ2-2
CASSPTATGELFF
TGTGCCAGCAGTCCGACAGCCACCGGGGAGCTGTTTTTT
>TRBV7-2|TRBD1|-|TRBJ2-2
CASSPQGVQTAGELFF
TGTGCCAGCAGCCCGCAGGGGGTTCAAACGGCCGGGGAGCTGTTTTTT
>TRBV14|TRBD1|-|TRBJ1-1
CASSQLGQEKNTEAFF
TGTGCCAGCAGCCAGCTCGGACAGGAGAAGAACACTGAAGCTTTCTTT
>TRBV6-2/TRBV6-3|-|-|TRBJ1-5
CASSLEREGQPQHF
TGTGCCAGCAGTTTGGAACGGGAAGGTCAGCCCCAGCATTTT